This T cell receptor (beta chain) emerged from a study of identical twins (dated by TCRdb to 2016 to 2018). Describing the broader study: To test whether fetal clonotypes persist, the study used deep sequencing on TCR alpha and beta repertoires from monozygotic twins, unrelated adults of various ages, and cord blood. To rule out contamination, the twin experiments were replicated at different times with different library preparation protocols. General findings and caveats noted by the study authors: Compared with coincidental sharing between unrelated individuals, an excess of low generation-probability sequences was observed among out-of-frame TCR alpha sequences shared between twins. Because the same donors could not be followed over many years, conclusions were based on cross-sectional statistical analysis. Fewer insertions were carried by abundant cord blood beta clonotypes; a weaker similar trend was observed in young adult naive repertoires, while no such trend was observed in memory repertoires. Out-of-frame TCR alpha sharing in monozygotic twins was systematically underestimated by recombination models, whereas sharing between unrelated individuals was in agreement with the recombination models. Invariant T cells such as MAIT and iNKT could partly confound zero-insertion analyses, although diverse VJ usage argued against such confounding for most clonotypes. Excess twin sharing in beta out-of-frame sequences was weaker because fewer shared sequences lowered the signal-to-noise ratio.

As encoded in the germline V gene, CDR1 is SGHDT while CDR2 is YYEEEE. Counted from cysteine to phenylalanine, this CDR3 has 16 amino acids. Only the CDR3 portion is preserved as DNA: 48 bases, with reading frame beginning at the first base. Trimming leaves V shorter by 4 bases and J shorter by 7 bases, with the junction holding 10 bases beyond the gene matches. Library preparation was by 5' RACE. The sequencing machine was an Illumina HiSeq 2000. A universal primer binding site was added through template switching, and the final cDNA carried a unique molecular identifier so that TCR cDNA molecules could be counted accurately. First-strand cDNA for TCR alpha and beta chains was synthesized from specific primers in the conserved constant-segment region. To control for contamination, every cDNA library was double barcoded, receiving both a SMART-Mk sample barcode and Illumina barcodes. TruSeq adapter sequences and Illumina sample barcodes were added in two successive PCR steps. Sequencing of the TCR alpha and beta cDNA libraries was done on the Illumina HiSeq platform using custom primers. The original methods were these. MiGEC was used to process raw reads and extract unique molecular identifiers, and MiXCR was used to find CDR3 positions. For each individual, recombination models were inferred using an EM algorithm with the repgenHMM and IGoR tools. The analysis of shared clonotypes was done with the tcR package in R, with sharing normalized by the product of cloneset sizes. Out-of-frame nonproductive sequences were analyzed to study raw recombination free of thymic and clonal selection effects. TCRdb's own reprocessing of the public reads used fastp at Q25 and MiXCR and kept productive beta chains. Entries that share a CDR3 protein sequence are merged under the most common genes and DNA. TCRdb's processing, not the authors', yielded these V and J calls. This sample lists about 240,000 distinct CDR3 sequences; approximately 8% were detected once. The ten biggest clones cover roughly 5.4% of the sample.

A word on this clonotype: Its antigen is currently not known. The sample holds no much larger clone one base away, and base qualities are not on file.

All donors were healthy Caucasians. Three pairs of female monozygotic twins, all aged roughly 18 to 29 years, made up the twin cohort. CD4+ and CD8+ T cell populations were isolated with positive isolation kits from Invitrogen. The sample was also reused in another study, on yellow fever vaccine responses in identical twins. The second investigation adds: The authors reported that the T cell response to vaccination in identical twins appeared partly convergent and partly personalized. Focusing on identical twins, the study followed the T cell clones that responded to the vaccine, and did so with precision.

This clonotype was obtained from a woman younger than 30 in good health. The sequencing sample was made of CD8+ T cells sorted from blood. The V gene is TRBV5-6 and the J gene is TRBJ2-2, and 10 junction bases match TRBD2. The sequenced DNA: TGTGCCAGCAGCGAAAGTGGCCTAGCGGGGGTCGGGGAGCTGTTTTTT. This codes for CASSESGLAGVGELFF.